This T cell receptor (beta chain) is from a study of cytomegalovirus exposure and HLA in healthy donors. The CDR3 sequence is 13 residues long. V gave up 0 bases and J gave up 7 bases; unmatched junction bases: 4. Per germline, CDR1 SGHDT and CDR2 YYEEEE. 60 Vbeta and 13 Jbeta primers were used in PCR. Only in-frame clones appear in the TCRdb table, and some are missing; sequencing was by immunoSEQ multiplex PCR. The repertoire holds 100,000 to 150,000 clones, with approximately 76% as singletons. Study conclusions and caveats: Prior analysis indicated that the majority of TCR beta V segments exhibited productivity approximately 87% or approximately 30% of the time.

For this clone: The antigen remains unidentified.

The sample consisted of PBMCs. The V call is TRBV5-6, the J call TRBJ2-7; 7 bases are a match to TRBD2. The clonotype was recovered from a man aged 55 to 70 in good health and CMV-seropositive. In DNA form, the CDR3 reads TGTGCCAGCAGCTTGGTCCAGGGAGGGGAGCAGTACTTC. This codes for CASSLVQGGEQYF.